The next 18 T cell receptor beta chains were all read from a single sample in a study of blood T cell repertoires in COVID-19. The data were produced by immunoSEQ multiplex PCR, yet TCRdb's version contains in-frame clones alone and is incomplete. The sample yields 100,000 to 120,000 clones, about 85% seen once. Sequenced: peripheral blood. These receptors came from a human donor in a cohort sampled during active COVID-19.

The genes are TRBV4-2 and TRBJ1-1; 9 bases map to TRBD1. The CDR3 is made up of 16 amino acids. The germline gives CDR1 LGHNA, CDR2 YNFKEQ. Losses at the gene ends were 3 bases for V and 5 bases for J; bases not matched to a gene: 10. CDR3 DNA sequence: TGTGCCAGCAGCCACTATCGACAGGGGGAAGGAACTGAAGCTTTCTTT. Translation gives CASSHYRQGEGTEAFF.

This clone was picked up one time. The chain couples TRBV13 to TRBJ2-7, with D perhaps matching TRBD1 (6 bases). This CDR3 spans 14 amino acids. Per germline, CDR1 PRHDT and CDR2 FYEKMQ (reference sequence). Trimming removed 0 bases at V and 6 bases at J, with 12 bases between. The CDR3 sequence is CASSLGDSRAEQYF. CDR3 coding DNA: TGTGCCAGCAGCTTAGGGGACAGTCGAGCCGAGCAGTACTTC.

This clone was recorded only once. The genes are TRBV9 and TRBJ1-2; tentative D call: TRBD1 (5 bases). CDR3 length equals 12 residues. V lost 4 bases, J lost 6 bases, and 10 bases lay in between. Germline V gene data show CDR1 as SGDLS and CDR2 as YYNGEE. The CDR3 reads CASSLRDHGYTF. The CDR3 DNA is TGTGCCAGCAGCCTCAGGGATCATGGCTACACCTTC.

This clone is a singleton in its sample. In DNA, the CDR3 is TGTGCCAGCAGCAGCCCGGGACTAAGAAACACCGGGGAGCTGTTTTTT. It codes for CASSSPGLRNTGELFF. V usage is TRBV9 and J usage is TRBJ2-2; 7 bases map to TRBD2. V was pared by 4 bases and J by 2 bases, with 8 bases of the junction left unmatched. The CDR3 has 16 residues. CDR1 and CDR2 (germline): SGDLS, YYNGEE.

This chain links TRBV25-1 with TRBJ1-2; D gene uncertain. Per germline, CDR1 MGHDK and CDR2 SYGVNS. The ends were cut back, 5 bases at V and 4 bases at J, with 8 bases in the middle. The CDR3 length is 12 residues. The CDR3 protein is CASSRAGYGYTF. CDR3 DNA: TGTGCCAGCAGTAGAGCAGGCTATGGCTACACCTTC.

V usage is TRBV28 and J usage is TRBJ2-5; D possibly corresponds to TRBD1 (5 bases). V was shortened by 3 bases and J by 0 bases, with 17 bases between the two germline ends. The germline gives CDR1 MDHEN, CDR2 SYDVKM. The CDR3 sequence is 17 residues long. The CDR3 sequence: CASSFSGARQNQETQYF. DNA for the CDR3: TGTGCCAGCAGTTTCTCAGGAGCGAGACAGAACCAAGAGACCCAGTACTTC.

In its sample, this clone was seen once. At the DNA level, this CDR3 is encoded by other sequences in the same sample as well. The V gene is TRBV9, the J gene TRBJ1-6, with a possible D match to TRBD1 (5 bases). The length of the CDR3 is 14 residues. V was shortened by 0 bases and J by 4 bases, with 5 bases between the two germline ends. Germline V CDR1 and CDR2: SGDLS, YYNGEE. CDR3 in DNA: TGTGCCAGCAGCGTAGACAGGTATAATTCACCCCTCCACTTT. Protein product: CASSVDRYNSPLHF.

The chain couples TRBV6-6 to TRBJ1-3, with D tentatively TRBD1 (6 bases). In germline, CDR1 is MNHNY, CDR2 SVGAGI (reference sequence). Trimming took off 7 bases at V and 8 bases at J, with 18 bases between the two ends. The CDR3 has 14 amino acids. CDR3 amino acids: CASTNQGNRDTIYF. CDR3 sequence (DNA): TGTGCCAGCACCAACCAGGGGAATCGGGACACCATATATTTT.

V is TRBV28 and J is TRBJ2-7, with 8 bases that match TRBD1. The V segment lost 5 bases and the J segment 3 bases; nucleotides outside the gene matches: 6. This CDR3 is 14 amino acids long. Germline values: CDR1 MDHEN, CDR2 SYDVKM. This CDR3 is CASSTTGDVYEQYF. CDR3 nucleotide sequence: TGTGCCAGCAGTACGACAGGGGATGTCTACGAGCAGTACTTC.

The V and J genes are TRBV19 and TRBJ2-2; the match to TRBD1 covers 9 bases. Trimming took 3 bases from V and 4 from J; bases not matched to a gene: 0. Germline CDR1 is LNHDA and CDR2 is SQIVND (reference sequence). The CDR3 spans 14 residues. The DNA of the CDR3 is TGTGCCAGTAGTATGGGACAGGGCACCGGGGAGCTGTTTTTT. It yields the protein CASSMGQGTGELFF.

This rearrangement joins TRBV9 to TRBJ2-1; D possibly corresponds to TRBD1 (5 bases). The CDR3 covers 13 residues. The V gene lost 5 bases and the J gene lost 10 bases, with 16 bases spanning the gap. The germline gives CDR1 SGDLS, CDR2 YYNGEE. As DNA, the CDR3 is TGTGCCAGCAGGAAAAATACTGCAGGGGAGCAGTTCTTC. It translates to CASRKNTAGEQFF. The full variable domain, its missing parts supplied by reference TRBV9 and TRBJ2-1, is DSGVTQTPKHLITATGQRVTLRCSPRSGDLSVYWYQQSLDQGLQFLIQYYNGEERAKGNILERFSAQQFPDLHSELNLSSLELGDSALYFCASRKNTAGEQFFGPGTRLTVL.

The genes are TRBV7-9 and TRBJ2-7, with 7 bases fitting TRBD2. CDR1 is SEHNR and CDR2 is FQNEAQ in the germline V gene (reference sequence). J lost 4 bases, V lost 2 bases, and 8 bases had no gene match. CDR3 length equals 15 residues. CDR3 bases: TGTGCCAGCAGCTTACTAGCGGAGTATGGATACGAGCAGTACTTC. Translated: CASSLLAEYGYEQYF.

V usage is TRBV4-1 and J usage is TRBJ1-1; D remains unclear. There are 14 residues in the CDR3. Germline V gene data show CDR1 as MGHRA and CDR2 as YSYEKL. Trimming shortened V by 3 bases and J by 0 bases, and 8 bases separated the two germline ends. Here the CDR3 reads CASSHQTMNTEAFF. The CDR3, as DNA: TGCGCCAGCAGCCACCAGACAATGAACACTGAAGCTTTCTTT.

The chain carries TRBV2 and TRBJ2-3; D is unresolved. Trimming removed 9 bases at V and 6 bases at J, with 10 bases between. CDR1 is SNHLY and CDR2 is FYNNEI in the germline V gene. CDR3 size: 11 residues. DNA of the CDR3: TGTGCCAGTTTGATTGCGGATACGCAGTATTTT. It specifies CASLIADTQYF.

This clone was counted once. The chain joins TRBV30 to TRBJ1-6, with D perhaps matching TRBD1 (5 bases). The germline V gene encodes CDR1 GTSNPN and CDR2 SVGIG (reference sequence). CDR3 length equals 14 residues. Trimming removed 1 base at V and 7 bases at J, with 11 bases between. The CDR3 region is CAWSEGAGNSPLHF. CDR3 in DNA: TGTGCCTGGAGTGAAGGGGCGGGGAATTCACCCCTCCACTTT.

The CDR3 protein is CASSPPQGTAFF. DNA for the CDR3: TGTGCCAGCTCACCACCCCAGGGGACAGCTTTCTTT. The chain recombines TRBV18 with TRBJ1-1, with D perhaps TRBD1 (6 bases). V was pared by 0 bases and J by 10 bases, with 9 bases between. The CDR3 runs to 12 residues. Germline values: CDR1 KGHSH, CDR2 LQKENI.

This clone was counted a single time. The rearrangement joins TRBV27 to TRBJ1-2, with TRBD1 matching 8 bases. There are 13 residues in the CDR3. The V segment lost 6 bases and the J segment 6 bases; nucleotides outside the gene matches: 6. Germline V gene data show CDR1 as MNHEY and CDR2 as SMNVEV (reference sequence). The CDR3 sequence: CASRGTGGHGYTF. CDR3 nucleotides: TGTGCCAGCAGAGGAACAGGGGGGCATGGCTACACCTTC.

This rearrangement joins TRBV3-1 (or the pseudogene TRBV3-2) to TRBJ1-1; TRBD1 matches at 12 bases. This CDR3 has 16 residues. Germline CDR1 and CDR2: LGHDT and YNNKEL (reference sequence). V trimming: 4 bases; J trimming: 4 bases; junction bases outside the gene matches: 7. Here the CDR3 reads CASSPFGTGGFTEAFF. CDR3 nucleotides: TGTGCCAGCAGCCCGTTTGGGACAGGGGGCTTCACTGAAGCTTTCTTT.